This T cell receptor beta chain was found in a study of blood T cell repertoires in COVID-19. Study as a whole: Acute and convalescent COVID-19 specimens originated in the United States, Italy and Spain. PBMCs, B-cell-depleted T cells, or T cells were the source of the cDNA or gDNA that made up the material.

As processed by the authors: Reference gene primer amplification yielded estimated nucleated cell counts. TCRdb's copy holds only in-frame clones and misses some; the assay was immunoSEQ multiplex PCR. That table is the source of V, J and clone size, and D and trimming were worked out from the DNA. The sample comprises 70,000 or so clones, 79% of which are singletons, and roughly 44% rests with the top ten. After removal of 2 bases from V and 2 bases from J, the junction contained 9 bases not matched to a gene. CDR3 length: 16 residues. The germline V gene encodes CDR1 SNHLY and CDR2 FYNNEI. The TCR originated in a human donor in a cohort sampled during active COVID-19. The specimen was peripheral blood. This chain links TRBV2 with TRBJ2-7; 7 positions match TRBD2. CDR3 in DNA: TGTGCCAGCAGTGAAATTGTGCGGCTAGCGGCCTACGAGCAGTACTTC. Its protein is CASSEIVRLAAYEQYF.